This T cell receptor beta chain was found in a study of shared clonotypes between healthy human individuals. Only in-frame clones appear in the TCRdb table, and some are missing; sequencing was by immunoSEQ multiplex PCR. The data show millions of clones, over 85% seen once. CD8 cells classed as naive were CD45RO-negative and positively selected for CCR7, excluding terminally differentiated effector memory CD45RA+ cells. As to this clone: The identical CDR3 is also encoded by other nucleotide sequences in the sample.

The source material was naive CD8+ T cells sorted from blood. The clonotype was recovered from a man younger than 35 in good health.

The DNA of the CDR3 is TGTGCCAGCAGTTACGCGATGAACACTGAAGCTTTCTTT. Translation gives CASSYAMNTEAFF. The gene calls are TRBV6-5 and TRBJ1-1; D ambiguous. The ends were cut back, 2 bases at V and 0 bases at J, with 4 bases in the middle. Germline CDR1 and CDR2: MNHEY and SVGAGI. The CDR3 has 13 residues.